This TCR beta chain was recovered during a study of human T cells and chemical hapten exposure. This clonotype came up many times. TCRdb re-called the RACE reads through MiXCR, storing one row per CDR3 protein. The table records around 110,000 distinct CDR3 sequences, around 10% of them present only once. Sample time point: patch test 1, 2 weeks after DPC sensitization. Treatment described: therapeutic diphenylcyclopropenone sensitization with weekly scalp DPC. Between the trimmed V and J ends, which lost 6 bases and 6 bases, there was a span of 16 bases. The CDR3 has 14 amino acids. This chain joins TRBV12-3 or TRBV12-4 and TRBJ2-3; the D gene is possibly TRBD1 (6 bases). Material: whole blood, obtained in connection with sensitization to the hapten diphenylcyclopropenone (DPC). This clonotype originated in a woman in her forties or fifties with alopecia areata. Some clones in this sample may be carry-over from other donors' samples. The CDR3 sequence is CASRGQIGRDTQYF. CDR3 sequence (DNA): TGTGCCAGCAGGGGACAAATCGGTAGGGATACGCAGTATTTT.